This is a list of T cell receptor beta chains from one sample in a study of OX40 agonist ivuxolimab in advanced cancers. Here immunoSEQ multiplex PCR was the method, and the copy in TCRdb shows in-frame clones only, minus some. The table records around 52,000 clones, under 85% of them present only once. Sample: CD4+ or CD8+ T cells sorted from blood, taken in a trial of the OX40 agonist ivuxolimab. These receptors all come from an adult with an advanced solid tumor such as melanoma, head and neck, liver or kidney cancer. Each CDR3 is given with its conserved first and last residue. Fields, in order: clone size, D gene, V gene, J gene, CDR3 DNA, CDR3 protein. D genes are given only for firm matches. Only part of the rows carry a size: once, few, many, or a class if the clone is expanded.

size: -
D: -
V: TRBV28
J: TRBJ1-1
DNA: TGTGCCAGCCTAATGGGGGGAGGGACTGAAGCTTTCTTT
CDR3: CASLMGGGTEAFF

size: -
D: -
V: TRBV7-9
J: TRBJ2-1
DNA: TGTGCCAGCAGCAAGGAGTACAATGAGCAGTTCTTC
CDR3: CASSKEYNEQFF

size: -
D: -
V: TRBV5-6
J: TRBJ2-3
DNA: TGTGCCAGCAGCCCATCCGGGGGAGCGGCAGATACGCAGTATTTT
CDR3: CASSPSGGAADTQYF

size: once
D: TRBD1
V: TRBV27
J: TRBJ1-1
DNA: TGTGCCAGCAGCCACTGGACAGGGAGGAACACTGAAGCTTTCTTT
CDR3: CASSHWTGRNTEAFF

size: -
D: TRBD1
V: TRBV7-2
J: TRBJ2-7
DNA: TGTGCCAGCAGCCCCCGGGACAGGTCCTACGAGCAGTACTTC
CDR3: CASSPRDRSYEQYF

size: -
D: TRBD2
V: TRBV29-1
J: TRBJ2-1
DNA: TGCAGCCTACGACTAGCGGCCTACAATGAGCAGTTCTTC
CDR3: CSLRLAAYNEQFF

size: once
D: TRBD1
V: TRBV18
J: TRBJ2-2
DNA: TGTGCCAGCTCACCACAGGGGGCTATTTCCGGGGAGCTGTTTTTT
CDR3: CASSPQGAISGELFF

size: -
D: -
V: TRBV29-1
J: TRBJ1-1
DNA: TGCAGCGTTGCTGGGGGGACGGTTAACACTGAAGCTTTCTTT
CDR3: CSVAGGTVNTEAFF

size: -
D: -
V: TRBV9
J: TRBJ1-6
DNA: TGTGCCAGCAGCCCTAGGGGACACCCCCTCCACTTT
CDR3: CASSPRGHPLHF

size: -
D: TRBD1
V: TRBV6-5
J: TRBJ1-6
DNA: TGTGCCAGCAGTACAGGGGGTAGCTCACCCCTCCACTTT
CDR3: CASSTGGSSPLHF

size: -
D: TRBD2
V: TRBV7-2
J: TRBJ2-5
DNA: TGTGCCAGCAGCTTAGGAAGGTTGGGAGGGGCAGAAGAGACCCAGTACTTC
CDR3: CASSLGRLGGAEETQYF

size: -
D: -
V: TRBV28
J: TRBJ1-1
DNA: TGTGCCAGCAGTACAAACAGACGCACTGAAGCTTTCTTT
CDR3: CASSTNRRTEAFF